This T cell receptor beta chain was sequenced in a study of OX40 agonist ivuxolimab in advanced cancers. General study points: There was clonal expansion of CD4+ and CD8+ blood T cells by week 6 at 0.1 to 3.0 mg/kg.

The data were produced by immunoSEQ multiplex PCR, yet TCRdb's version contains in-frame clones alone and is incomplete. The sample lists around 11,000 clones, 65% to 85% occurring once. Regarding this clone: Its antigen is undetermined.

The CDR3 totals 17 residues. Germline CDR1 is SGHAT and CDR2 is FQNNGV. V lost 5 bases, J lost 7 bases, and 19 bases stayed unmatched. The chain combines TRBV11-2 with TRBJ1-1; TRBD1 aligns across 7 bases. This specimen consisted of CD4+ or CD8+ T cells sorted from blood, obtained in a trial of the OX40 agonist ivuxolimab. The sequence was collected from an adult with an advanced solid tumor such as melanoma, head and neck, liver or kidney cancer. This CDR3 is CASSPGGIGVPGDEAFF. CDR3 in DNA: TGTGCCAGCAGCCCAGGGGGTATCGGCGTTCCTGGGGATGAAGCTTTCTTT.